The rows below give T cell receptor beta chains drawn from one sample of a study of post-analysis software for immune sequencing data. MiXCR was run by TCRdb on the PCR reads, yielding one entry per CDR3 protein. The profile shows 450,000 to 650,000 distinct CDR3 sequences, about 40% of them singletons. Sequenced: blood. Receptors were obtained from a girl aged 10 to 17 with multiple sclerosis. Both conserved end residues are part of each CDR3. A D gene is named only where the DNA matches it firmly. Clone sizes are given selectively: once, few, many, or a class where the clone is expanded.

j_call: TRBJ2-3
clone_size: few
d_call: TRBD2
v_call: TRBV4-1
cdr3_nt: TGCGCCAGCAGCCAAGAGGGCGGGAGGGGAGCCCGGACAGATACGCAGTATTTT
cdr3_aa: CASSQEGGRGARTDTQYF

j_call: TRBJ1-5
clone_size: -
d_call: TRBD1
v_call: TRBV12-3/TRBV12-4
cdr3_nt: TGTGCCAGCAGTTTGCGTACAGGGGGGAATCAGCCCCAGCATTTT
cdr3_aa: CASSLRTGGNQPQHF

j_call: TRBJ1-5
clone_size: -
d_call: -
v_call: TRBV12-3/TRBV12-4
cdr3_nt: TGTGCCAGCAACCGGGGGGGGCGGAATAGCAATCAGCCCCAGCATTTT
cdr3_aa: CASNRGGRNSNQPQHF

j_call: TRBJ2-2
clone_size: -
d_call: TRBD2
v_call: TRBV5-1
cdr3_nt: TGCGCCAGCAGCCCCTTGACAGCGGGGGGGCCCGGGGAGCTGTTTTTT
cdr3_aa: CASSPLTAGGPGELFF

j_call: TRBJ1-5
clone_size: -
d_call: TRBD1
v_call: TRBV6-1
cdr3_nt: TGTGCCAGCAGTGCGACAGGGAATCAGCCCCAGCATTTT
cdr3_aa: CASSATGNQPQHF

j_call: TRBJ2-7
clone_size: -
d_call: -
v_call: TRBV12-3/TRBV12-4
cdr3_nt: TGTGCCAGCAGTTGGACGTCGACCTACGAGCAGTACTTC
cdr3_aa: CASSWTSTYEQYF

j_call: TRBJ1-2
clone_size: few
d_call: -
v_call: TRBV10-3
cdr3_nt: TGTGCCATCAGTGGTCCCACATCAGACTCCTCTCAGGGCTACACCTTC
cdr3_aa: CAISGPTSDSSQGYTF

j_call: TRBJ2-1
clone_size: few
d_call: -
v_call: TRBV12-3/TRBV12-4
cdr3_nt: TGTGCCAGCACTAATCCGGGACTTTCCTACAATGAGCAGTTCTTC
cdr3_aa: CASTNPGLSYNEQFF

j_call: TRBJ2-3
clone_size: -
d_call: TRBD2
v_call: TRBV20-1
cdr3_nt: TGCAGTGCTAGAGATCTAAGACTAGCGGGGACCACAGATACGCAGTATTTT
cdr3_aa: CSARDLRLAGTTDTQYF

j_call: TRBJ1-1
clone_size: once
d_call: -
v_call: TRBV7-3
cdr3_nt: TGTGCCAGCAGCTTAAAATCGAACACTGAAGCTTTCTTT
cdr3_aa: CASSLKSNTEAFF

j_call: TRBJ2-7
clone_size: -
d_call: -
v_call: TRBV7-6
cdr3_nt: TGTGCCAGCAGCCCCTATGAGGAGGGCCTCATCTACGAGCAGTACTTC
cdr3_aa: CASSPYEEGLIYEQYF

j_call: TRBJ2-7
clone_size: -
d_call: -
v_call: TRBV7-2
cdr3_nt: TGTGCCAGCAGTACAGGTCCCTACGAGCAGTACTTC
cdr3_aa: CASSTGPYEQYF

j_call: TRBJ1-2
clone_size: -
d_call: -
v_call: TRBV29-1
cdr3_nt: TGCAGCATAACCGCCTATGGCTACACCTTC
cdr3_aa: CSITAYGYTF

j_call: TRBJ2-7
clone_size: few
d_call: -
v_call: TRBV29-1
cdr3_nt: TGCAGCGGCTCGGACTTCCCGGACGAGCAGTACTTC
cdr3_aa: CSGSDFPDEQYF

j_call: TRBJ2-1
clone_size: -
d_call: TRBD2
v_call: TRBV6-2/TRBV6-3
cdr3_nt: TGTGCCAGCAGACCGGGACTAGCCGTCGGTGAGCAGTTCTTC
cdr3_aa: CASRPGLAVGEQFF

j_call: TRBJ2-7
clone_size: few
d_call: TRBD1
v_call: TRBV29-1
cdr3_nt: TGCAGCGTCGGGACAGGGAACCACGAGCAGTACTTC
cdr3_aa: CSVGTGNHEQYF

j_call: TRBJ2-4
clone_size: few
d_call: TRBD1
v_call: TRBV7-2
cdr3_nt: TGTGCCAGCAGCCCCCGGTTGGGACAGACAATAGCCAAAAACATTCAGTACTTC
cdr3_aa: CASSPRLGQTIAKNIQYF

j_call: TRBJ2-1
clone_size: -
d_call: TRBD2
v_call: TRBV5-1
cdr3_nt: TGCGCCAGCAGCTTACCTCTAGCGGGGGGACAATACAATGAGCAGTTCTTC
cdr3_aa: CASSLPLAGGQYNEQFF

j_call: TRBJ2-7
clone_size: -
d_call: TRBD1
v_call: TRBV4-2
cdr3_nt: TGTGCCAGCAGCCAAGTCCCCCGGGACAGGTCCTACGAGCAGTACTTT
cdr3_aa: CASSQVPRDRSYEQYF

j_call: TRBJ1-4
clone_size: -
d_call: -
v_call: TRBV10-2
cdr3_nt: TGCGCCAGCAGGTGGGCGGAGGGCGAAAAACTGTTTTTT
cdr3_aa: CASRWAEGEKLFF

j_call: TRBJ2-7
clone_size: -
d_call: -
v_call: TRBV7-2
cdr3_nt: TGTGTCAGCAGCTTGAAGGGAAGCTACGAGCAGTACTTC
cdr3_aa: CVSSLKGSYEQYF

j_call: TRBJ1-1
clone_size: -
d_call: -
v_call: TRBV6-5
cdr3_nt: TGTGCCAGCGGGACGGGGTACACTGAAGCTTTCTTT
cdr3_aa: CASGTGYTEAFF

j_call: TRBJ1-2
clone_size: -
d_call: -
v_call: TRBV12-3/TRBV12-4
cdr3_nt: TGTGCCAGCAGTTCCTACAGAGATGACTATGGCTACACCTTC
cdr3_aa: CASSSYRDDYGYTF

j_call: TRBJ2-7
clone_size: few
d_call: -
v_call: TRBV29-1
cdr3_nt: TGCAGCGTTGGAGCAGGGTTACCCTACGAGCAGTACTTC
cdr3_aa: CSVGAGLPYEQYF

j_call: TRBJ2-7
clone_size: -
d_call: -
v_call: TRBV20-1
cdr3_nt: TGCAGTGCGGGGAGACAGAGCTCCTACGAGCAGTACTTC
cdr3_aa: CSAGRQSSYEQYF

j_call: TRBJ1-2
clone_size: few
d_call: -
v_call: TRBV4-1
cdr3_nt: TGCGCCAGCAGCCAAGGGAGCCTAACAACTTATGGCTACACCTTC
cdr3_aa: CASSQGSLTTYGYTF